This T cell receptor beta chain was sequenced in a study of shared clonotypes between healthy human individuals. Study-wide background: Ranging from 18 to 49 in age, donors were a couple of women and three men. Each donor's CD4 naive and CD4 memory cells filled three plates apiece, CD8 naive two, and CD8 memory one. Findings and caveats of the study: A limitation of the genetic and exposure-history diversity represented arose from few donors.

Assay: immunoSEQ multiplex PCR; the TCRdb copy retains only in-frame clones and omits some. The table includes millions of clones, approximately 95% detected once. Among the donors, all were Caucasian adults who lived in Nashville, Tennessee. Looked up from germline, CDR1 is MNHNS and CDR2 is SASEGT. This CDR3 has 13 amino acids. V lost 4 bases and J lost 10, with 16 bases in between. Of note for this clone: What it binds is unknown.

The sequenced material came from naive CD4+ T cells from PBMCs. This sample's subset: CD45RA+ positively selected. The chain has TRBV6-1 and TRBJ1-1; D unclear. This clonotype originated in a man younger than 35 in good health. Some clones in this sample may be carry-over from other donors' samples. The CDR3, as DNA: TGTGCCAGCAGTGCCCAGGAGGGCATTGTAGCTTTCTTT. Translated: CASSAQEGIVAFF.